A single sample is the source of the 31 T cell receptor beta chains below, sequenced in a study of cytomegalovirus exposure and HLA in healthy donors. The PCR used 60 Vbeta and 13 Jbeta primers. The protocol was immunoSEQ multiplex PCR, while the TCRdb copy is restricted to in-frame clones and leaves out a portion. This sample has under 200,000 clones, with around 77% found just once. Sequenced sample: PBMCs. The receptors originated from a man between 60 and 70 years old in good health and CMV-seronegative.

This clone was observed once. V gene TRBV5-6 combines with J gene TRBJ2-6; TRBD1 is a possible D gene (5 bases). CDR1 is SGHDT and CDR2 is YYEEEE in the germline V gene. Trimming pared 2 bases from V and 0 bases from J, leaving 12 bases between. The CDR3 loop spans 17 amino acids. The CDR3 nucleotides are TGTGCCAGCAGCTTCCTGGCGACAGCCTCTGGGGCCAACGTCCTGACTTTC. Its protein is CASSFLATASGANVLTF.

A few counts support this clone. The chain recombines TRBV11-2 with TRBJ2-2; the D gene is possibly TRBD2 (5 bases). This CDR3 spans 14 amino acids. Trimming shortened V by 4 bases and J by 1 base, and 7 bases separated the two germline ends. Germline CDR1 SGHAT, CDR2 FQNNGV. DNA for the CDR3: TGTGCCAGCAGCTGGGGAGTGAACACCGGGGAGCTGTTTTTT. Amino acids: CASSWGVNTGELFF.

The CDR3 coding sequence is TGTGCCAGCAACCCCGGGACAGGGTTCGAAAAACTGTTTTTT. Encoded protein: CASNPGTGFEKLFF. The rearrangement joins TRBV2 to TRBJ1-4; 9 bases line up with TRBD1. This CDR3 has 14 amino acids. CDR1 SNHLY and CDR2 FYNNEI come from the germline V gene. J lost 8 bases, V lost 7 bases, and 8 bases had no gene match. Variable domain in full (rest from reference TRBV2 and TRBJ1-4): EPEVTQTPSHQVTQMGQEVILRCVPISNHLYFYWYRQILGQKVEFLVSFYNNEISEKSEIFDDQFSVERPDGSNFTLKIRSTKLEDSAMYFCASNPGTGFEKLFFGSGTQLSVL.

The chain employs TRBV2 and TRBJ2-2, with D perhaps TRBD1 (5 bases). CDR3 length: 17 residues. In germline, CDR1 is SNHLY, CDR2 FYNNEI. V lost 1 base and J 7 bases, leaving 19 bases between the germline ends. The CDR3 nucleotides read TGTGCCAGCAGTGAAGGGGCCGGAAAAGGGGTTGGCGGGGAGCTGTTTTTT. Translated, it gives CASSEGAGKGVGGELFF. The whole variable domain, filled in from reference TRBV2 and TRBJ2-2, reads EPEVTQTPSHQVTQMGQEVILRCVPISNHLYFYWYRQILGQKVEFLVSFYNNEISEKSEIFDDQFSVERPDGSNFTLKIRSTKLEDSAMYFCASSEGAGKGVGGELFFGEGSRLTVL.

V gene TRBV29-1 combines with J gene TRBJ1-2; 8 positions agree with TRBD1. The CDR3 length is 14 residues. The germline CDR1 and CDR2 sequences are SQVTM and ANQGSEA. V lost 6 bases and J lost 4; bases outside the gene matches: 10. The CDR3 DNA reads TGCAGCGTCCAGACAGGGGTTCGTGGCTATGGCTACACCTTC. It yields the protein CSVQTGVRGYGYTF.

The V gene is TRBV18, the J gene TRBJ2-3; TRBD1 agrees at 12 bases. The junction had 6 bases not matched to a gene; V was cut back by 3 bases and J by 5 bases. The CDR3 has 16 amino acids. Germline CDR1 is KGHSH and CDR2 is LQKENI. The CDR3 DNA is TGTGCCAGCTCACCGAAGGGGACAGGGGGCTTAGATACGCAGTATTTT. As protein: CASSPKGTGGLDTQYF. The entire variable domain, with the rest obtained from reference TRBV18 and TRBJ2-3, is as follows: NAGVMQNPRHLVRRRGQEARLRCSPMKGHSHVYWYRQLPEEGLKFMVYLQKENIIDESGMPKERFSAEFPKEGPSILRIQQVVRGDSAAYFCASSPKGTGGLDTQYFGPGTRLTVL.

The CDR3 here is CASSPYDPGRPSALNEQFF. As DNA, the CDR3 is TGTGCCAGCAGCCCTTACGACCCAGGGCGCCCTTCAGCGCTTAATGAGCAGTTCTTC. The rearrangement joins TRBV5-4 to TRBJ2-1, with D possibly being TRBD1 (5 bases). The V and J ends lost 4 bases and 7 bases respectively, with 30 bases between them. Germline CDR1 and CDR2: SGHNT and YYREEE (reference sequence). This CDR3 has 19 amino acids.

The chain joins TRBV2 to TRBJ2-5, with TRBD2 matching 13 bases. V shed 3 bases and J 14 bases; nucleotides not matched to a gene: 9. CDR1 is SNHLY and CDR2 is FYNNEI in the germline V gene. The CDR3 contains 14 residues. CDR3 residues: CASSDQRLGLAGYF. In DNA, the CDR3 is TGTGCCAGCAGTGATCAGAGGTTGGGACTAGCGGGATACTTC.

This sequence joins TRBV4-2 and TRBJ2-1; 8 bases line up with TRBD2. Trimming at V came to 0 bases and at J to 4 bases, leaving 2 bases not matched to a gene. CDR3 length: 15 residues. Germline V gives CDR1 LGHNA, CDR2 YNFKEQ. Written as DNA, the CDR3 is TGTGCCAGCAGCCAAGATAGCGGGGATTACAATGAGCAGTTCTTC. Its translation is CASSQDSGDYNEQFF.

The J gene is TRBJ2-5, the V gene TRBV5-1; D is perhaps TRBD2 (6 bases). Looked up from germline, CDR1 is SGHRS and CDR2 is YFSETQ. Trimming stripped 4 bases from V and 1 base from J, with 14 bases between. CDR3 size: 15 residues. CDR3 coding DNA: TGCGCCAGCAGCGCTGGAGGGACCCGCCAAGAGACCCAGTACTTC. Amino acids: CASSAGGTRQETQYF.

As to this clone: At one end, the junction sequence differs from germline, possibly due to a read error. The rearrangement links TRBV5-1 to TRBJ1-6; tentatively, D is TRBD1 (6 bases). The CDR3 covers 15 residues. The germline V gene has CDR1 SGHRS and CDR2 YFSETQ. The CDR3 loop reads CASSFQTGSNSPLNF. The CDR3 region has the DNA TGCGCCAGCAGCTTCCAGACAGGTTCTAATTCACCCCTCAACTTT. The whole variable domain, filled in from reference TRBV5-1 and TRBJ1-6, reads KAGVTQTPRYLIKTRGQQVTLSCSPISGHRSVSWYQQTPGQGLQFLFEYFSETQRNKGNFPGRFSGRQFSNSRSEMNVSTLELGDSALYLCASSFQTGSNSPLNFGNGTRLTVT.

The V call is TRBV4-2, the J call TRBJ2-7, with D possibly TRBD1 on 5 matching bases. In germline, CDR1 is LGHNA, CDR2 YNFKEQ. The CDR3 is 17 amino acids. The ends were cut back, 0 bases at V and 0 bases at J, with 15 bases in the middle. CDR3 DNA: TGTGCCAGCAGCCAAGATCGGGCAGGGTCCCACTCCTACGAGCAGTACTTC. Its translation: CASSQDRAGSHSYEQYF.

This clone was seen a few times. A junction end diverges from the germline sequence, so it may reflect a read error. The rearrangement uses TRBV7-7 and TRBJ2-3; 8 bases map to TRBD1. The CDR3 is 14 residues long. Germline loops: CDR1 SSHAT, CDR2 FNYEAQ (reference sequence). CDR3 DNA: TGTGCTAGCAGCTTGCACAGGGGGTTAGATACGCAGTATTTT. Protein product: CASSLHRGLDTQYF. The full variable domain, in which reference TRBV7-7 and TRBJ2-3 provide the parts outside the CDR3, is GAGVSQSPRYKVTKRGQDVTLRCDPISSHATLYWYQQALGQGPEFLTYFNYEAQPDKSGLPSDRFSAERPEGSISTLTIQRTEQRDSAMYRCASSLHRGLDTQYFGPGTRLTVL.

As concerns this clone: Sequence at one end of the junction differs from germline and may be a read error. The genes are TRBV7-9 and TRBJ1-5; D not resolved. CDR1 is SEHNR and CDR2 is FQNEAQ in the germline V gene (reference sequence). The CDR3 sequence is 12 residues long. The CDR3 is CSSSRADQPQHF. In nucleotides, the CDR3 is TGTTCCAGCAGCCGAGCGGATCAGCCCCAGCATTTT.

The chain employs TRBV7-3 and TRBJ2-3, with TRBD1 identical over 7 bases. V shed 4 bases and J 9 bases; nucleotides not matched to a gene: 10. The CDR3 spans 14 residues. Germline V gives CDR1 SGHTA, CDR2 FQGTGA. The CDR3 bases are TGTGCCAGCAGCTATCGACAGGGCAGTGGGACGCAGTATTTT. As protein: CASSYRQGSGTQYF.

The gene calls are TRBV4-1 and TRBJ2-2, with D possibly TRBD2 on 5 matching bases. In germline, CDR1 is MGHRA, CDR2 YSYEKL. The germline V and J ends were trimmed by 4 bases and 7 bases, with 19 bases remaining between them. This CDR3 contains 16 residues. The CDR3 bases are TGCGCCAGCAGCCCCCCACCGGGATCTAGCATCGGGGAGCTGTTTTTT. Amino acids: CASSPPPGSSIGELFF.

CDR3 bases: TGTGCCAGCAGTTGGACAGAATACGAGCAGTACTTC. This translates into CASSWTEYEQYF. This chain joins TRBV25-1 and TRBJ2-7; D is possibly TRBD1 (6 bases). V dropped 5 bases and J dropped 4 bases, with 9 bases sitting between them. The CDR3 is 12 residues long. Per the germline V gene, CDR1 is MGHDK and CDR2 is SYGVNS.

The chain uses TRBV5-1 and TRBJ2-3, with D unresolved. The V and J ends lost 0 bases and 1 base respectively, with 15 bases between them. The CDR3 consists of 17 residues. CDR1 is SGHRS, CDR2 YFSETQ, per germline. CDR3 bases: TGCGCCAGCAGCTTGGAATGGCAGAAAATTCGCACAGATACGCAGTATTTT. Translation: CASSLEWQKIRTDTQYF.

The chain is built from TRBV5-4 and TRBJ1-1, with D maybe TRBD1 (5 bases). Germline-derived CDR1 and CDR2 are SGHNT and YYREEE (reference sequence). CDR3 length: 14 amino acids. Trimming stripped 4 bases from V and 1 base from J, with 11 bases between. CDR3 in DNA: TGTGCCAGCAGCATGGACACCCGGAACACTGAAGCTTTCTTT. It codes for CASSMDTRNTEAFF.

CDR3 DNA: TGTGCCAGCAGCATCGGGACAGGGGTCCAAGATACGCAGTATTTT. This sequence encodes CASSIGTGVQDTQYF. The gene calls are TRBV7-6 and TRBJ2-3; 10 nucleotides line up with TRBD1. This CDR3 has 15 amino acids. V gave up 5 bases and J gave up 5 bases; unmatched junction bases: 7. Germline CDR1 SGHVS, CDR2 FNYEAQ.

The chain employs TRBV15 and TRBJ2-3, with 15 bases fitting TRBD2. Germline values: CDR1 LNHNV, CDR2 YYDKDF (reference sequence). The CDR3 spans 17 residues. V gave up 5 bases and J gave up 5 bases; unmatched junction bases: 8. The CDR3 DNA reads as TGTGCCACCAGCGGCCGGGGACTAGCGGGGGGCAGAGATACGCAGTATTTT. The encoded protein is CATSGRGLAGGRDTQYF.

J is TRBJ2-7 and V is TRBV4-2; unclear D gene. Germline assignment: CDR1 LGHNA and CDR2 YNFKEQ. V lost 3 bases and J lost 3, with 6 bases in between. This CDR3 comprises 12 residues. The CDR3 is CASSQGLYEQYF. Written as DNA, the CDR3 is TGTGCCAGCAGCCAGGGCCTCTACGAGCAGTACTTC.

The chain employs TRBV27 and TRBJ2-3; possible D gene TRBD2, 6 bases. The CDR3 is 19 amino acids. V was cut by 4 bases and J by 1 base, with 24 bases left in between. Germline CDR1 MNHEY, CDR2 SMNVEV (reference sequence). The DNA for the CDR3 is TGTGCCAGCAGTTCCATCTGGAGGAGGGCCACTTATGGCACAGATACGCAGTATTTT. The encoded protein is CASSSIWRRATYGTDTQYF.

The J gene is TRBJ2-3, the V gene TRBV4-3; tentatively, D is TRBD2 (5 bases). Germline values: CDR1 LGHNA, CDR2 YSLEER. Between the trimmed V and J ends, which lost 3 bases and 0 bases, there was a span of 13 bases. The CDR3 is made up of 16 amino acids. CDR3 bases: TGCGCCAGCAGCCAGGACGGACTGGGTAGCACAGATACGCAGTATTTT. Translation: CASSQDGLGSTDTQYF.

V usage is TRBV11-2 and J usage is TRBJ2-3; TRBD2 might be the D (6 bases). The ends were cut back, 7 bases at V and 8 bases at J, with 10 bases in the middle. The CDR3 has 11 residues. The germline V gene has CDR1 SGHAT and CDR2 FQNNGV. CDR3: CASTAGGTQYF. The CDR3 DNA sequence: TGTGCCAGCACCGCCGGGGGTACGCAGTATTTT.

In this sample, this clone turned up once. The chain employs TRBV2 and TRBJ1-2; 9 positions match TRBD1. CDR1 SNHLY and CDR2 FYNNEI come from the germline V gene. V lost 4 bases, J lost 4 bases, and 7 bases stayed unmatched. The CDR3 sequence is 15 residues long. The CDR3 DNA reads TGTGCCAGCAGTGGATACAGGGGGCTCGGCTATGGCTACACCTTC. The encoded protein is CASSGYRGLGYGYTF.

The chain links TRBV5-4 to TRBJ1-2; TRBD1 matches 7 bases. There are 15 residues in the CDR3. V was pared by 1 base and J by 8 bases, with 11 bases of the junction left unmatched. Germline V gene data show CDR1 as SGHNT and CDR2 as YYREEE (reference sequence). The CDR3 here is CASSLSRQGLGGYTF. DNA of the CDR3: TGTGCCAGCAGCTTGTCTCGACAGGGCTTAGGGGGCTACACCTTC. The variable domain in full, with the rest retrieved from reference TRBV5-4 and TRBJ1-2, is ETGVTQSPTHLIKTRGQQVTLRCSSQSGHNTVSWYQQALGQGPQFIFQYYREEENGRGNFPPRFSGLQFPNYSSELNVNALELDDSALYLCASSLSRQGLGGYTFGSGTRLTVV.

J is TRBJ2-2 and V is TRBV5-1, with D maybe TRBD1 (5 bases). V was cut by 7 bases and J by 5 bases, with 18 bases left in between. The CDR3 runs 15 residues. Germline V CDR1 and CDR2: SGHRS, YFSETQ. DNA of the CDR3: TGCGCCAGCGCCGAAGGCCCAGGGCGGACCGGGGAGCTGTTTTTT. This translates into CASAEGPGRTGELFF.

The CDR3 nucleotides are TGTGCCACCAGCAGAGCGGACAGGGTTGGTGAGCAGTACTTC. It codes for CATSRADRVGEQYF. The gene calls are TRBV15 and TRBJ2-7; 8 bases map to TRBD1. The V and J ends lost 1 base and 7 bases, in that order; junction bases with no gene match: 6. Germline V gene lookup returns CDR1 LNHNV and CDR2 YYDKDF (reference sequence). The CDR3 is made up of 14 amino acids.

The CDR3 sequence is CASSEFRGEKAFF. The CDR3 bases are TGTGCCAGCAGTGAATTTCGGGGGGAAAAAGCTTTCTTT. This chain uses TRBV6-1 with TRBJ1-1; the D gene is possibly TRBD1 (5 bases). The CDR3 runs 13 residues. V dropped 2 bases and J dropped 9 bases, with 13 bases sitting between them. Germline V lookup: CDR1 MNHNS, CDR2 SASEGT.

This chain joins TRBV2 and TRBJ2-7, with a weak D call TRBD1 (6 bases). The CDR3 has 12 amino acids. Trimming removed 6 bases at V and 3 bases at J, with 9 bases between. Germline CDR1 is SNHLY and CDR2 is FYNNEI. The CDR3 DNA reads TGTGCCAGCAGGGGGGCTTACTACGAGCAGTACTTC. Residues: CASRGAYYEQYF. The full variable domain, rest sourced from reference TRBV2 and TRBJ2-7, is EPEVTQTPSHQVTQMGQEVILRCVPISNHLYFYWYRQILGQKVEFLVSFYNNEISEKSEIFDDQFSVERPDGSNFTLKIRSTKLEDSAMYFCASRGAYYEQYFGPGTRLTVT.